The T cell receptor beta chain under discussion was sequenced for a study of T-cell reconstitution after alpha-beta-depleted transplantation in children. General study findings and limits: Expanded graft clones, several hundred of them, were reportedly the source of alpha-beta T cells about two months after transplant. Diversity of TCRbeta at day 60 was high in some patients, arising from surviving recipient T cells and thymic progenitors.

This clonotype was seen only a few times. The antigen remains unidentified. After removal of 3 bases from V and 10 bases from J, the junction contained 11 bases not matched to a gene. Germline-derived CDR1 and CDR2 are LGHDT and YNNKEL (reference sequence). This CDR3 spans 16 amino acids. Construction of the TCRbeta library involved unique molecular identifiers. TCRdb itself ran the PCR reads through MiXCR, one entry per CDR3 protein. Of 250,000 to 350,000 distinct CDR3 sequences in the sample, roughly 21% were seen once. The chain combines TRBV3-1 with TRBJ2-1; 11 nucleotides align to TRBD2. This receptor was identified in a male patient younger than 18 who had a stem cell transplant for acute lymphoblastic leukemia, so the T cells may come from the graft donor. This specimen was PBMCs, mostly from graft donor cells, taken 180 days after TCRalphabeta/CD19-depleted stem cell transplant. CDR3 nucleotide sequence: TGTGCCAGCAGCCAGGTCCTAGCGGGAGGTTTAGGGGAGCAGTTCTTC. Translated: CASSQVLAGGLGEQFF.